These 18 T cell receptor beta chains came from one sample sequenced in a study of cytotoxic CD8 clonotypes in ibrutinib-treated CLL. Generated by immunoSEQ multiplex PCR, the TCRdb table keeps only in-frame clones and is missing some. Among under 200,000 clones listed, under 90% were seen once. Here the sequenced sample was PBMCs, taken after 24 months of ibrutinib treatment. The source is a human donor with chronic lymphocytic leukemia.

The chain recombines TRBV27 with TRBJ1-1, with D uncertain. The V end was cut by 0 bases, the J end by 6 bases, with 14 bases between. Germline lookup yields CDR1 MNHEY and CDR2 SMNVEV (reference sequence). The CDR3 has 15 residues. CDR3 sequence reads: CASSLSLELSAEAFF. The CDR3 coding sequence is TGTGCCAGCAGTTTATCGTTGGAGCTTAGCGCTGAAGCTTTCTTT.

The rearrangement links TRBV19 to TRBJ1-4; no clear D. The germline V and J ends were trimmed by 3 bases and 4 bases, with 15 bases remaining between them. The CDR3 extends over 16 amino acids. Germline V CDR1 and CDR2: LNHDA, SQIVND (reference sequence). CDR3 DNA sequence: TGTGCCAGTAGTATTCGGCGGGGAAATGGTAATGAAAAACTGTTTTTT. Amino acids: CASSIRRGNGNEKLFF.

The chain joins TRBV27 to TRBJ2-2; perhaps TRBD1 as D (5 bases). From germline, CDR1 is MNHEY and CDR2 SMNVEV (reference sequence). This CDR3 has 16 residues. Trimming removed 3 bases from V and 2 bases from J, with 13 bases in between. The CDR3, as DNA: TGTGCCAGCAGTTTTAGAACAGGCGGAAACACCGGGGAGCTGTTTTTT. Translation gives CASSFRTGGNTGELFF.

A few counts support this clone. The rearrangement uses TRBV19 and TRBJ1-2; D gene ambiguous. Trimming stripped 7 bases from V and 2 bases from J, with 5 bases between. Germline lookup yields CDR1 LNHDA and CDR2 SQIVND (reference sequence). This CDR3 has 11 residues. As DNA, the CDR3 is TGTGCCAGTAAACTAAACTATGGCTACACCTTC. Its translation: CASKLNYGYTF.

This clone was detected only a few times. The chain is built from TRBV30 and TRBJ1-6; the D gene is possibly TRBD1 (5 bases). CDR3 size: 12 residues. The germline V and J ends were trimmed by 3 bases and 10 bases, with 10 bases remaining between them. Germline lookup yields CDR1 GTSNPN and CDR2 SVGIG (reference sequence). Here the CDR3 DNA reads TGTGCCTGGAGCCGACAGTACTCACCCCTCCACTTT. It codes for CAWSRQYSPLHF.

There are a few counts of this clone. The rearrangement links TRBV28 to TRBJ1-2; D is unresolved. The CDR3 sequence is 14 residues long. The germline gives CDR1 MDHEN, CDR2 SYDVKM. The germline V and J ends were trimmed by 5 bases and 0 bases, with 10 bases remaining between them. Written as DNA, the CDR3 is TGTGCCAGCAGTGCCAGGCGCTCTAACTATGGCTACACCTTC. Its protein product is CASSARRSNYGYTF.

V is TRBV6-5 and J is TRBJ1-5; 8 positions agree with TRBD1. The junction had 6 bases not matched to a gene; V was cut back by 6 bases and J by 5 bases. The germline V gene has CDR1 MNHEY and CDR2 SVGAGI. The CDR3 extends over 14 amino acids. CDR3 region: CASSQDREDQPQHF. The CDR3 bases are TGTGCCAGCAGCCAGGACAGGGAGGATCAGCCCCAGCATTTT.

V gene TRBV7-3 combines with J gene TRBJ2-5; 11 bases agree with TRBD2. Germline assignment: CDR1 SGHTA and CDR2 FQGTGA. The length of the CDR3 is 14 residues. With V trimmed by 2 bases and J by 7 bases, 3 bases remained unmatched. The CDR3 DNA is TGTGCCAGCAGCTTACAAGGGACTAGCGGGACCCAGTACTTC. Its translation: CASSLQGTSGTQYF.

This chain joins TRBV6-5 and TRBJ2-7; 7 nucleotides align to TRBD1. Losses at the gene ends were 6 bases for V and 0 bases for J; bases not matched to a gene: 5. Germline loops: CDR1 MNHEY, CDR2 SVGAGI. This CDR3 comprises 14 residues. CDR3 nucleotide sequence: TGTGCCAGCAGCCGGGACAGCCCCTCCTACGAGCAGTACTTC. This codes for CASSRDSPSYEQYF.

V gene TRBV6-5 combines with J gene TRBJ2-1; TRBD2 matches at 12 bases. With 5 bases clipped from V and 7 bases from J, the junction kept 6 bases outside the gene matches. CDR3 length: 15 amino acids. Germline CDR1 reads MNHEY; CDR2 reads SVGAGI. The CDR3 DNA follows: TGTGCCAGCAGTCAATGGACTAGCGGGGCAAATGAGCAGTTCTTC. It yields the protein CASSQWTSGANEQFF.

The J gene is TRBJ1-3, the V gene TRBV18; D is unresolved. This CDR3 is built from 18 residues. CDR1 and CDR2 (germline): KGHSH, LQKENI. V lost 2 bases to trimming and J lost 0 bases, with 17 bases between them. The CDR3 protein is CASSPNRASLISGNTIYF. DNA for the CDR3: TGTGCCAGCTCACCAAACCGGGCCTCGTTAATCTCTGGAAACACCATATATTTT.

Points on this clone: The sample holds other DNA sequences that translate to the same CDR3. The rearrangement links TRBV7-9 to TRBJ1-1; D remains unclear. This CDR3 region has 13 residues. V was cut by 1 base and J by 1 base, with 4 bases left in between. Germline V CDR1 and CDR2: SEHNR, FQNEAQ (reference sequence). The chain's CDR3 is CASSLVQNTEAFF. CDR3 nucleotide sequence: TGTGCCAGCAGCTTAGTTCAGAACACTGAAGCTTTCTTT.

The chain joins TRBV5-1 to TRBJ2-2; maybe TRBD1 (6 bases). V was pared by 5 bases and J by 4 bases, with 18 bases between. From germline, CDR1 is SGHRS and CDR2 YFSETQ. There are 16 residues in the CDR3. The CDR3 sequence is CASSPGHGDGTGELFF. The CDR3 DNA sequence: TGCGCCAGCAGTCCGGGACACGGGGACGGCACCGGGGAGCTGTTTTTT. Together with reference TRBV5-1 and TRBJ2-2, the CDR3 gives the full variable domain: KAGVTQTPRYLIKTRGQQVTLSCSPISGHRSVSWYQQTPGQGLQFLFEYFSETQRNKGNFPGRFSGRQFSNSRSEMNVSTLELGDSALYLCASSPGHGDGTGELFFGEGSRLTVL.

V and J are TRBV2 and TRBJ1-6; D is undetermined. Germline CDR1 SNHLY, CDR2 FYNNEI. The CDR3 runs 15 residues. Deletions cut 4 bases from V and 6 bases from J, with 13 bases between. The CDR3: CASSAETVINSPLHF. Written as DNA, the CDR3 is TGTGCCAGCAGTGCAGAGACGGTTATTAATTCACCCCTCCACTTT.

The chain couples TRBV11-3 to TRBJ2-2; D gene unclear. Per germline, CDR1 SGHNT and CDR2 YENEEA. V lost 6 bases, J lost 5 bases, and 7 bases lay in between. This CDR3 is 12 amino acids long. The chain's CDR3 is CASRARTGELFF. The CDR3 nucleotides read TGTGCCAGCAGGGCGAGGACCGGGGAGCTGTTTTTT.

This rearrangement joins TRBV2 to TRBJ2-7, with 7 bases lining up with TRBD1. The CDR3 consists of 13 residues. Trimming took 7 bases from V and 3 from J; bases not matched to a gene: 6. Germline-derived CDR1 and CDR2 are SNHLY and FYNNEI. CDR3 in amino acids: CASKNGQVYEQYF. The CDR3 region has the DNA TGTGCCAGCAAGAACGGACAGGTCTACGAGCAGTACTTC.

The V gene is TRBV7-9, the J gene TRBJ2-2, with TRBD2 matching over 8 bases. The V gene's germline CDR1 is SEHNR and CDR2 FQNEAQ (reference sequence). The CDR3 totals 15 residues. V shed 2 bases, J shed 7 bases, and the junction held 6 bases outside the gene matches. CDR3 residues: CASSLRAGVSGELFF. In DNA form, the CDR3 reads TGTGCCAGCAGCTTAAGAGCGGGAGTCAGCGGGGAGCTGTTTTTT.

V gene TRBV30 combines with J gene TRBJ2-5; the D gene is possibly TRBD2 (7 bases). Trimming took off 1 base at V and 2 bases at J, with 14 bases between the two ends. Germline V lookup: CDR1 GTSNPN, CDR2 SVGIG (reference sequence). The CDR3 runs 15 residues. CDR3 coding DNA: TGTGCCTGGAGTGATACGCGGGGGCTTCAAGAGACCCAGTACTTC. This encodes CAWSDTRGLQETQYF.